The clone carrying this T cell receptor (beta chain) was seen a few times. The sample originates from a study of blood T cell repertoires in COVID-19. In the study overall: From the United States, Italy and Spain came samples of acute and convalescent COVID-19. Sources were T cells, B-cell-depleted T cells, or PBMCs; the material itself was cDNA or gDNA.

Per the original data handling: Amplified reference gene primers provided the basis for estimating nucleated cell counts. Libraries were prepared by immunoSEQ multiplex PCR; TCRdb keeps only in-frame clonotypes and omits some of them. V and J calls and clone size are copied from that table; D and trimming were computed from the DNA. This sample yields 150,000 to 200,000 clones, of which 86% are seen a single time; around 6.5% belongs to the top ten. The germline V gene has CDR1 ENHRY and CDR2 SYGVKD. The CDR3 sequence is 13 residues long. The V gene end was trimmed by 10 bases and the J gene end by 5 bases; junction bases not matched to a gene: 8.

The chain uses TRBV10-3 and TRBJ2-7, with 10 bases matching TRBD2. The sequenced material came from peripheral blood. The receptor comes from a woman of 80 years or more in a cohort sampled during active or convalescent COVID-19. CDR3 in DNA: TGTGCCACGAGAGGGACTAGCGTGGACGAGCAGTACGTC. Amino acid sequence: CATRGTSVDEQYV.